This T cell receptor (beta chain) is drawn from a study of blood T cells in healthy people across ages. On this clonotype itself: Its antigen is not known.

Primers used in a second PCR of about 7 to 11 cycles were a sample-barcoded 5' primer and a J-beta primer mix. TCRdb re-derived calls from the 5' RACE reads in MiXCR, one entry per CDR3 protein. This sample has fewer than 1 million distinct CDR3 sequences; around 43% occur once, and the top ten carry roughly 18%. Study-level points and caveats: In older individuals, TCR beta diversity per million T cells was lower, falling roughly linearly with age. Compared with aged donors, long-lived donors showed fewer expanded clones, suggesting selection.

V was clipped by 3 bases and J by 12 bases; unmatched bases: 8. CDR3 length: 13 amino acids. The V gene's germline CDR1 is KGHSY and CDR2 FQNENV. The sequence was collected from a man aged 55 to 70 in good health. The specimen was blood. The J gene is TRBJ2-1, the V gene TRBV16; TRBD2 agrees at 7 bases. Here the CDR3 DNA reads TGTGCCAGCAGCCAGGATCGGGGGGTTTCGCAGTTCTTC. Residues: CASSQDRGVSQFF.